This is a list of T cell receptor beta chains from one sample in a study of blood T cell repertoires in COVID-19. Clones were sequenced by immunoSEQ multiplex PCR, and TCRdb holds only the in-frame ones, with some missing. The data contain about 400,000 clones, roughly 89% of them singletons. The sequenced sample consisted of PBMCs or T cells enriched from blood (not recorded which). These receptors were collected from a woman aged 25 to 45 who had recovered from COVID-19. Both conserved end residues are part of each CDR3. The D gene is left open where the match is weak. Not all rows give a size; the values are once, few, many and, for expanded clones, a class.

v_call	d_call	j_call	clone_size	cdr3_aa	cdr3_nt
TRBV5-1	NA	TRBJ2-6	NA	CASSSPGSGANVLTF	TGCGCCAGCAGCTCCCCGGGCTCTGGGGCCAACGTCCTGACTTTC
TRBV29-1	TRBD1	TRBJ2-1	once	CSVTYRGRGSYNEQFF	TGCAGCGTGACGTACAGGGGACGAGGGTCCTACAATGAGCAGTTCTTC
TRBV7-9	TRBD1	TRBJ1-5	once	CASSLSGGNQPQHF	TGTGCCAGCAGCTTATCAGGGGGGAATCAGCCCCAGCATTTT
TRBV6-5	NA	TRBJ1-1	NA	CASSRGVNTEAFF	TGTGCCAGCAGCCGCGGGGTGAACACTGAAGCTTTCTTT
TRBV7-8	TRBD1	TRBJ1-4	NA	CASSPRTGSSTNEKLFF	TGTGCCAGCAGCCCTAGGACAGGGAGCTCAACTAATGAAAAACTGTTTTTT
TRBV7-2	NA	TRBJ1-5	once	CASSSRGGNQPQHF	TGTGCCAGCAGCAGCCGAGGAGGGAATCAGCCCCAGCATTTT
TRBV2	TRBD1	TRBJ1-5	NA	CASTMLGGQGAGQPQHF	TGTGCCAGCACCATGCTCGGGGGACAGGGGGCGGGTCAGCCCCAGCATTTT
TRBV24-1	TRBD1	TRBJ1-4	NA	CATSGLRDRDEKLFF	TGTGCCACCAGTGGTCTCCGGGACAGGGATGAAAAACTGTTTTTT
TRBV3-1/TRBV3-2	TRBD1	TRBJ1-6	NA	CASSDRVNSPLHF	TGTGCCAGTTCGGACAGGGTCAATTCACCCCTCCACTTT
TRBV19	NA	TRBJ2-2	NA	CASSPQGPTVPTGELFF	TGTGCCAGTAGCCCACAGGGCCCAACCGTGCCCACCGGGGAGCTGTTTTTT
TRBV2	TRBD2	TRBJ2-7	NA	CASKGLAGGYEQYF	TGTGCCAGCAAAGGACTAGCGGGAGGTTACGAGCAGTACTTC
TRBV3-1/TRBV3-2	TRBD1	TRBJ2-1	NA	CASSDRGNNEQFF	TGTGCCAGCAGCGACAGGGGAAACAATGAGCAGTTCTTC
TRBV12-5	TRBD2	TRBJ2-5	NA	CASALGASGGSETQYF	TGTGCTAGTGCCCTGGGGGCTAGCGGGGGATCTGAGACCCAGTACTTC
TRBV4-3	NA	TRBJ1-1	NA	CASSQVIGGTEAFF	TGCGCCAGCAGCCAAGTGATAGGGGGTACTGAAGCTTTCTTT
TRBV3-1/TRBV3-2	NA	TRBJ1-4	NA	CASSRQSNEKLFF	TGTGCCAGCAGCCGACAGAGTAATGAAAAACTGTTTTTT
TRBV27	NA	TRBJ1-5	NA	CASSLEYSNQPQHF	TGTGCCAGCAGTTTGGAGTATAGCAATCAGCCCCAGCATTTT
TRBV15	TRBD1	TRBJ1-1	NA	CATSRKFGTGDLRNTEAFF	TGTGCCACCAGCAGGAAGTTCGGGACAGGGGACCTTAGGAACACTGAAGCTTTCTTT
TRBV9	TRBD1	TRBJ1-6	NA	CASSVEGQENSPLHF	TGTGCCAGCAGCGTAGAGGGACAGGAAAATTCACCCCTCCACTTT
TRBV7-9	NA	TRBJ2-7	NA	CASSAGHQPYEQYF	TGTGCCAGCAGCGCCGGACACCAACCCTACGAGCAGTACTTC
TRBV28	TRBD1	TRBJ2-7	NA	CASNEAGTGGYEQYF	TGTGCCAGCAACGAAGCCGGGACAGGGGGCTACGAGCAGTACTTC
TRBV19	NA	TRBJ2-3	NA	CASSILPGATDTQYF	TGTGCCAGTAGTATTCTACCGGGAGCGACAGATACGCAGTATTTT
TRBV10-1	TRBD1	TRBJ2-1	NA	CASSETGETEQFF	TGCGCCAGCAGTGAGACAGGGGAGACAGAGCAGTTCTTC
TRBV5-6	TRBD2	TRBJ2-7	NA	CASSPRLAGHREQYF	TGTGCCAGCAGCCCCAGACTAGCGGGGCACAGGGAGCAGTACTTC
TRBV7-8	TRBD1	TRBJ2-1	few	CASSEQGGRYNEQFF	TGTGCCAGCAGCGAACAGGGGGGTCGGTACAATGAGCAGTTCTTC
TRBV9	NA	TRBJ2-2	NA	CASSVVSLLNTGELFF	TGTGCCAGCAGCGTGGTCAGTCTCTTAAACACCGGGGAGCTGTTTTTT
TRBV11-2	NA	TRBJ1-2	NA	CASSLRGYGYTF	TGTGCCAGCAGCTTACGGGGTTATGGCTACACCTTC
TRBV6-2/TRBV6-3	TRBD1	TRBJ1-2	few	CASSYSSRDREKANYGYTF	TGTGCCAGCAGTTACTCGAGTCGGGACAGGGAAAAAGCTAACTATGGCTACACCTTC
TRBV12-3/TRBV12-4	NA	TRBJ1-2	NA	CASSVSNYGYTF	TGTGCCAGCAGTGTCTCTAACTATGGCTACACCTTC
TRBV11-2	NA	TRBJ1-1	once	CASSYVGTEAFF	TGTGCCAGCAGCTATGTCGGGACTGAAGCTTTCTTT
TRBV14	TRBD1	TRBJ2-7	NA	CASSHYGTGTNEQYF	TGTGCCAGCAGCCACTACGGGACAGGGACTAACGAGCAGTACTTC
TRBV9	NA	TRBJ1-6	NA	CASSVESGHNSPLHF	TGTGCCAGCAGCGTAGAATCAGGGCACAATTCACCCCTCCACTTT
TRBV21-1	NA	TRBJ1-3	once	CASSPRVINHTIYF	TGTGCCAGCAGCCCTCGAGTGATTAATCACACCATATATTTT
TRBV5-1	TRBD2	TRBJ2-3	NA	CASSLGPLGTSGPAFTDTQYF	TGCGCCAGCAGCTTGGGGCCCCTAGGGACTAGCGGGCCTGCCTTCACAGATACGCAGTATTTT
TRBV27	TRBD2	TRBJ2-7	NA	CASSFVEREGGEQYF	TGTGCCAGCAGTTTCGTTGAGCGGGAAGGCGGCGAGCAGTACTTC
TRBV6-5	NA	TRBJ2-7	NA	CASSYSGRSAYEQYF	TGTGCCAGCAGTTACTCGGGGCGGAGCGCCTACGAGCAGTACTTC
TRBV5-4	NA	TRBJ1-1	NA	CASSLTPGAEAFF	TGTGCCAGCAGCTTGACCCCGGGAGCTGAAGCTTTCTTT
TRBV6-5	NA	TRBJ1-5	NA	CASRPNRGNQPQHF	TGTGCCAGCAGACCAAACAGGGGCAATCAGCCCCAGCATTTT
TRBV30	NA	TRBJ1-1	NA	CAWSVLRQTEAFF	TGTGCCTGGAGTGTACTTCGACAGACTGAAGCTTTCTTT
TRBV24-1	NA	TRBJ2-2	NA	CATGTVNGVPPNTGELFF	TGTGCCACCGGTACCGTTAACGGGGTCCCACCTAACACCGGGGAGCTGTTTTTT
TRBV7-2	TRBD1	TRBJ1-1	NA	CASSQRTGALNTEAFF	TGTGCCAGCAGCCAAAGGACAGGGGCTTTGAACACTGAAGCTTTCTTT
TRBV6-4	NA	TRBJ2-5	NA	CARPLRAQYF	TGTGCCAGACCTTTGCGGGCCCAGTACTTC
TRBV3-1/TRBV3-2	NA	TRBJ2-7	NA	CASSPREKSYEQYF	TGTGCCAGCAGCCCGAGGGAGAAATCCTACGAGCAGTACTTC
TRBV19	TRBD2	TRBJ2-3	NA	CASSRGPSGVDTQYF	TGTGCCAGTAGTAGAGGGCCTAGCGGGGTAGATACGCAGTATTTT